This T cell receptor beta chain was retrieved from a study of beta chain features in type 1 diabetes. Broader study findings: Among patients, naive, central memory and Treg TCRB repertoires appeared more similar than among healthy donors. Shortening of TCRB CDR3s, moderate but significant, appeared in all four CD4+ subsets of Type 1 diabetes patients.

Isolated RNA was reverse transcribed in full, so expressed TCRB transcripts were sequenced. Sequencing was performed with immunoSEQ multiplex PCR; in TCRdb, only in-frame clones are kept and a portion is missing. The table has a few hundred thousand clones, roughly 25% seen once. Worth noting for this clone: Its antigen remains unknown.

The specimen sequenced was naive CD4+ T cells from blood. The source is a woman aged 30 to 39 with type 1 diabetes.

The CDR3 nucleotides read TGTGCCAGCAGCTCGCCGGGAGATGAGCAGTTCTTC. This translates into CASSSPGDEQFF. The chain joins TRBV7-3 to TRBJ2-1; perhaps TRBD2 as D (6 bases). V lost 4 bases to trimming and J lost 8 bases, with 9 bases between them. Germline V gene sequence: CDR1 SGHTA, CDR2 FQGTGA. The CDR3 is 12 residues long. Looking up the rest from reference TRBV7-3 and TRBJ2-1 gives the full variable domain: GAGVSQTPSNKVTEKGKYVELRCDPISGHTALYWYRQSLGQGPEFLIYFQGTGAADDSGLPNDRFFAVRPEGSVSTLKIQRTERGDSAVYLCASSSPGDEQFFGPGTRLTVL.